The clone carrying this T cell receptor beta chain came up many times. The antigen is not known. The CDR3 is cut off 3 residues early in the read; its end comes from the germline J gene. This sample is part of a study of T cell clonality in common variable immunodeficiency. Whole-study findings and limits: TCRbeta clonality was increased in CVID versus healthy controls. CVID subjects shared fewer TCRbeta clones than healthy controls did.

V lost 0 bases and J lost 2, with 8 bases in between. The CDR3 covers 15 residues. CDR1 SEHNR and CDR2 FQNEAQ come from the germline V gene (reference sequence). Caucasian heritage predominated among both patients and controls. Sequenced by immunoSEQ multiplex PCR; TCRdb stores in-frame clones only, minus some. The sample has approximately 58,000 clones, none seen only once. The specimen sequenced was peripheral blood mononuclear cells. The sequence came from a person between 18 and 75 years old in good health. The V call is TRBV7-9, the J call TRBJ1-5; D unclear. CDR3 DNA, as far as it was read: TGTGCCAGCAGCTTAGCGCGGGAGGGCAATCAGCCC. This codes for CASSLAREGNQP. The full CDR3 reads CASSLAREGNQPQHF.